This T cell receptor (beta chain) was found in a study of blood T cell repertoires in COVID-19. Turning to the study itself: PBMCs, B-cell-depleted T cells, or T cells were the source of the cDNA or gDNA that made up the material.

Sequenced by immunoSEQ multiplex PCR; TCRdb stores in-frame clones only, minus some. The sample consists of about 240,000 clones, roughly 80% of them appearing once. Deletions cut 2 bases from V and 1 base from J, with 5 bases between. CDR3 length: 13 residues. Source material: peripheral blood. The sequence derives from a woman younger than 30 with acute or convalescent COVID-19. The V gene is TRBV12-3 or TRBV12-4, the J gene TRBJ1-1; D is unresolved. CDR3 sequence: CASSLRENTEAFF. The CDR3, as DNA: TGTGCCAGCAGTTTACGGGAGAACACTGAAGCTTTCTTT.